The next 10 T cell receptor beta chains were all read from a single sample in a study of blood T cell repertoires in COVID-19. TCRdb keeps only in-frame clones here, not all; method: immunoSEQ multiplex PCR. Here the sample spans hundreds of thousands of clones, approximately 86% being singletons. Sequenced sample: peripheral blood. The receptors originated from a woman aged 55 to 70 with COVID-19, enrolled during active disease.

This sequence joins TRBV24-1 and TRBJ2-5; TRBD2 agrees at 12 bases. V dropped 10 bases and J dropped 5; count of bases not matched to a gene: 13. The germline V gene encodes CDR1 KGHDR and CDR2 SFDVKD. This CDR3 is built from 16 residues. CDR3 loop: CATKLAGGWGTETQYF. The DNA for the CDR3 is TGTGCCACTAAACTAGCGGGGGGCTGGGGGACGGAGACCCAGTACTTC.

This clone was counted a single time. The chain combines TRBV19 with TRBJ2-7; D may be TRBD1 (5 bases). The CDR3 extends over 14 amino acids. Germline lookup yields CDR1 LNHDA and CDR2 SQIVND (reference sequence). V dropped 4 bases and J dropped 3 bases, with 13 bases sitting between them. The CDR3 DNA follows: TGTGCCAGTAGTACCCCGGACATCTTCTACGAGCAGTACTTC. Translating gives CASSTPDIFYEQYF.

This clone was seen only a few times. V and J are TRBV7-9 and TRBJ1-5; D is undetermined. Germline V gene lookup returns CDR1 SEHNR and CDR2 FQNEAQ (reference sequence). Trimming stripped 4 bases from V and 0 bases from J, with 13 bases between. The CDR3 sequence is 16 residues long. The chain's CDR3 is CASSSFSGTSNQPQHF. In nucleotides, the CDR3 is TGTGCCAGCAGCTCTTTCTCTGGCACTAGCAATCAGCCCCAGCATTTT. Together with reference TRBV7-9 and TRBJ1-5, the CDR3 gives the full variable domain: DTGVSQNPRHKITKRGQNVTFRCDPISEHNRLYWYRQTLGQGPEFLTYFQNEAQLEKSRLLSDRFSAERPKGSFSTLEIQRTEQGDSAMYLCASSSFSGTSNQPQHFGDGTRLSIL.

The rearrangement joins TRBV4-2 to TRBJ1-2, with D hard to call. Per the germline V gene, CDR1 is LGHNA and CDR2 is YNFKEQ. This CDR3 has 13 amino acids. Between the trimmed V and J ends, which lost 1 base and 8 bases, there was a span of 11 bases. The CDR3 sequence: CASSQVVEEGYTF. The CDR3 coding sequence is TGTGCCAGCAGCCAAGTTGTAGAGGAGGGCTACACCTTC.

Here the CDR3 reads CASSLGQGYGYTF. In DNA, the CDR3 is TGTGCCAGCAGCTTAGGACAGGGCTATGGCTACACCTTC. V gene TRBV7-2 combines with J gene TRBJ1-2; 7 bases fit TRBD1. Unmatched junction bases numbered 0, after V lost 1 base and J lost 4 bases. CDR3 length: 13 amino acids. CDR1 SGHTA and CDR2 FQGNSA come from the germline V gene.

V is TRBV15 and J is TRBJ2-1; perhaps TRBD2 as D (5 bases). With 0 bases removed from V and 8 bases from J, the gap between germline ends came to 11 bases. CDR1 is LNHNV, CDR2 YYDKDF, per germline (reference sequence). The CDR3 loop spans 14 amino acids. CDR3 DNA: TGTGCCACCAGCAGAGATGGAGCGGTCGATGAGCAGTTCTTC. It translates to CATSRDGAVDEQFF.

This clone was detected only once. The V gene is TRBV9, the J gene TRBJ2-3, with TRBD2 identical over 9 bases. V lost 0 bases, J lost 1 base, and 12 bases stayed unmatched. The CDR3 runs to 19 residues. Germline lookup yields CDR1 SGDLS and CDR2 YYNGEE. CDR3 in amino acids: CASSVDWRERLAGTDTQYF. The CDR3 DNA reads TGTGCCAGCAGCGTAGATTGGCGAGAAAGACTAGCGGGCACAGATACGCAGTATTTT.

The V gene is TRBV5-5, the J gene TRBJ2-7, with TRBD1 identical over 7 bases. Germline CDR1 is SGHKS and CDR2 is YYEKEE (reference sequence). The CDR3 loop spans 14 amino acids. J was trimmed by 3 bases and V by 5 bases; bases with no gene match: 8. The CDR3 region has the DNA TGTGCCAGCAGTCGGGGACAGTTACTCTACGAGCAGTACTTC. Translating it yields CASSRGQLLYEQYF.

The chain couples TRBV19 to TRBJ1-2; D is unclear. CDR1 is LNHDA and CDR2 is SQIVND in the germline V gene (reference sequence). V lost 3 bases and J lost 6, with 14 bases in between. The CDR3 has 14 amino acids. The CDR3 DNA is TGTGCCAGTAGTATGTCCGGGTTTGGTAATGGCTACACCTTC. Encoded protein: CASSMSGFGNGYTF.

V usage is TRBV27 and J usage is TRBJ1-6; 9 bases align to TRBD1. V was clipped by 2 bases and J by 9 bases; unmatched bases: 5. Germline V gene sequence: CDR1 MNHEY, CDR2 SMNVEV (reference sequence). The CDR3 consists of 15 residues. The CDR3 nucleotides are TGTGCCAGCAGTTTAGGGGACAGGGAGACTTCACCCCTCCACTTT. Its translation is CASSLGDRETSPLHF.